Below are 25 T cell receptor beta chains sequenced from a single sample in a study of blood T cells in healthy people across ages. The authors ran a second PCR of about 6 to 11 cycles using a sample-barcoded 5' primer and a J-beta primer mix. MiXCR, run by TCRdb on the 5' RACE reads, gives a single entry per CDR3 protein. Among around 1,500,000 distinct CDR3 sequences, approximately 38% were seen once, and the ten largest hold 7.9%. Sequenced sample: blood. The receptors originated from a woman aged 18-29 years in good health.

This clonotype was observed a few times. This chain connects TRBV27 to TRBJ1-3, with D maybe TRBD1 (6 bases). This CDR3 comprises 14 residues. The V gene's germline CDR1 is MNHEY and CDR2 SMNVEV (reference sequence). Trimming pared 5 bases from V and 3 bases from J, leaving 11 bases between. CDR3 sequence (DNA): TGTGCCAGCAGTCTCGGGGGCTTTGGAAACACCATATATTTT. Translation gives CASSLGGFGNTIYF.

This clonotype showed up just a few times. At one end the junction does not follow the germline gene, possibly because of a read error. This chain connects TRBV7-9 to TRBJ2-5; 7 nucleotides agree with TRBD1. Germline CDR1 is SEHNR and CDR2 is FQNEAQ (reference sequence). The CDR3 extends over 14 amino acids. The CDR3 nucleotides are TGTGCCAGCAGGTTAGGGGGCAGTCAAGAGACCCAGTACTTC. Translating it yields CASRLGGSQETQYF.

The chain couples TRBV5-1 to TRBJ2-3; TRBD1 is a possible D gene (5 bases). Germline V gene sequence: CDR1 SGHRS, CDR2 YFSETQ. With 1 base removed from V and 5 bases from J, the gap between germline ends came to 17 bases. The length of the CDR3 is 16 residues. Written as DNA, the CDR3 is TGCGCCAGCAGCTTGTCTGGACAACCACACCAAGATACGCAGTATTTT. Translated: CASSLSGQPHQDTQYF. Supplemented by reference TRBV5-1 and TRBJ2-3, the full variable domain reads KAGVTQTPRYLIKTRGQQVTLSCSPISGHRSVSWYQQTPGQGLQFLFEYFSETQRNKGNFPGRFSGRQFSNSRSEMNVSTLELGDSALYLCASSLSGQPHQDTQYFGPGTRLTVL.

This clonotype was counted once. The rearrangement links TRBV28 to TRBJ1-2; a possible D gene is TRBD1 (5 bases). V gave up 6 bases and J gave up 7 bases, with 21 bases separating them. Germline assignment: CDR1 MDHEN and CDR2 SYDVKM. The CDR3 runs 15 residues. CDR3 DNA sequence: TGTGCCAGCAGCCCAGAGGCACGCAGGGCTCTTGGCTACACCTTC. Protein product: CASSPEARRALGYTF.

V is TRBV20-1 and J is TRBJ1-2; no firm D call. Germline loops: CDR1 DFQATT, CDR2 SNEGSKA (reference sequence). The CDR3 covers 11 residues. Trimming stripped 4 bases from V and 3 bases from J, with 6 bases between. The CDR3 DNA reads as TGCAGTGCTACCAATGACTATGGCTACACCTTC. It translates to CSATNDYGYTF.

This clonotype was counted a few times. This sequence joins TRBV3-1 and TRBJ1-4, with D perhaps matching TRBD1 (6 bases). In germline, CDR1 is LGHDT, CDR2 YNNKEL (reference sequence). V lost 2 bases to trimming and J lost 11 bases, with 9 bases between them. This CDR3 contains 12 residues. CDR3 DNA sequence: TGTGCCAGCAGCCAACAGGGGTGGAAACTGTTTTTT. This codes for CASSQQGWKLFF.

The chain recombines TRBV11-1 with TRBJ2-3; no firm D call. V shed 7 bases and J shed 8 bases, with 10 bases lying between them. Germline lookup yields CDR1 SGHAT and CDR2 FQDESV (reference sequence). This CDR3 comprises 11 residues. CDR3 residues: CASTSGRTQYF. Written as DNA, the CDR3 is TGTGCCAGCACCTCTGGACGTACGCAGTATTTT.

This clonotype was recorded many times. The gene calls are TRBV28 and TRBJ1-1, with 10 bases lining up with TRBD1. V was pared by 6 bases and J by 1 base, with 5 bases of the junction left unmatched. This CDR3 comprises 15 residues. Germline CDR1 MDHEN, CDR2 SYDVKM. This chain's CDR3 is CASSSGQGGNTEAFF. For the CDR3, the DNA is TGTGCCAGCAGCTCTGGACAGGGGGGGAACACTGAAGCTTTCTTT.

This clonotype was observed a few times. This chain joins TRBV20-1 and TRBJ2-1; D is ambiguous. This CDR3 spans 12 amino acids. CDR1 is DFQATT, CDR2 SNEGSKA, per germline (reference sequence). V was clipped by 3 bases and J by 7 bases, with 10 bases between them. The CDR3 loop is CSASSQANEQFF. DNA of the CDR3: TGCAGTGCTAGTTCCCAGGCGAATGAGCAGTTCTTC.

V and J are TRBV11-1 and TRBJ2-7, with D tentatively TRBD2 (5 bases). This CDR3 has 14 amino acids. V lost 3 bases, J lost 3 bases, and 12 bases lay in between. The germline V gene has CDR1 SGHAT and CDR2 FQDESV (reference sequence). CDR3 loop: CASSFELGHYEQYF. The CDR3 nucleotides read TGTGCCAGCAGCTTTGAACTAGGTCACTACGAGCAGTACTTC.

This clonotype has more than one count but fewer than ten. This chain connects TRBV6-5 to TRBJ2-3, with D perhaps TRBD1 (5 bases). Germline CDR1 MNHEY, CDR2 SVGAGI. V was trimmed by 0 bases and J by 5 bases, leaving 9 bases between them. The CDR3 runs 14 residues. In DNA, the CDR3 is TGTGCCAGCAGTTACTCTGGTAGGGGAGATACGCAGTATTTT. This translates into CASSYSGRGDTQYF.

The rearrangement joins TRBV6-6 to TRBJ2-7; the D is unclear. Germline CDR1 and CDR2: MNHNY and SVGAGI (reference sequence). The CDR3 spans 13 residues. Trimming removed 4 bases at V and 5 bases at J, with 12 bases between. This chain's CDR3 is CASSFRGRHEQYF. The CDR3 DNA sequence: TGTGCCAGCAGTTTTCGAGGTCGGCACGAGCAGTACTTC.

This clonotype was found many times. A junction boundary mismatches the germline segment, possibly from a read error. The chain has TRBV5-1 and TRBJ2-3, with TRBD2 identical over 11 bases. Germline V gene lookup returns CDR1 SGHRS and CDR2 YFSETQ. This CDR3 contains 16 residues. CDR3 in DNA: TGTGCCAGCAGCTTAGCGACTAGCGGGGGCACAGATACGCAGTATTTT. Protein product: CASSLATSGGTDTQYF. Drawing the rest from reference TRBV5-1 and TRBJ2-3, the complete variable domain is KAGVTQTPRYLIKTRGQQVTLSCSPISGHRSVSWYQQTPGQGLQFLFEYFSETQRNKGNFPGRFSGRQFSNSRSEMNVSTLELGDSALYLCASSLATSGGTDTQYFGPGTRLTVL.

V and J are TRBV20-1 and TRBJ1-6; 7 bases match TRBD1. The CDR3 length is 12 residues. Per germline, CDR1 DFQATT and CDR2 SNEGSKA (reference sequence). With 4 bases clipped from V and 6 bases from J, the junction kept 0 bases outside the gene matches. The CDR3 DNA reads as TGCAGTGCTAAGGGGGCTAATTCACCCCTCCACTTT. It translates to CSAKGANSPLHF.

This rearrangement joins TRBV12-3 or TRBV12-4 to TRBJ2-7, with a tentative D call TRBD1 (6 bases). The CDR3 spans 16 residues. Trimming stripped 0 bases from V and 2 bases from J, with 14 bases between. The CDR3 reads CASSLALRGIPYEQYF. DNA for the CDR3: TGTGCCAGCAGTTTAGCGCTTAGGGGGATTCCCTACGAGCAGTACTTC.

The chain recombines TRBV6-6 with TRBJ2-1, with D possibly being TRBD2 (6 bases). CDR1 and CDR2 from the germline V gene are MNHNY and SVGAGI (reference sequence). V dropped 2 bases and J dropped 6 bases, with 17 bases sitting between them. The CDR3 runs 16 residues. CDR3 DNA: TGTGCCAGCAGTTACGGGGCGGGAAATAATTTCAATGAGCAGTTCTTC. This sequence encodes CASSYGAGNNFNEQFF.

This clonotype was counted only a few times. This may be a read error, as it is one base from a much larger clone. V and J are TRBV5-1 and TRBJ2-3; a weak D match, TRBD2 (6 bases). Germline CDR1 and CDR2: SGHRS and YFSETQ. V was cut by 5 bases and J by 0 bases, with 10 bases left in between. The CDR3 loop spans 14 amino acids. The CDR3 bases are TGCGCCAGCAGGTCCGGGACTAGCACAGATACGCAGTATTTT. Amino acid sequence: CASRSGTSTDTQYF.

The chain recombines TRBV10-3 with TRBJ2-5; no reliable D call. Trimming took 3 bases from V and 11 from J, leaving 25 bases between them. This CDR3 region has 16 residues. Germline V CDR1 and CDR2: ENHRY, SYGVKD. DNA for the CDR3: TGTGCCATCAGTGACCAAATAACACCCCCTATGGATGGGCAGTACTTC. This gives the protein CAISDQITPPMDGQYF.

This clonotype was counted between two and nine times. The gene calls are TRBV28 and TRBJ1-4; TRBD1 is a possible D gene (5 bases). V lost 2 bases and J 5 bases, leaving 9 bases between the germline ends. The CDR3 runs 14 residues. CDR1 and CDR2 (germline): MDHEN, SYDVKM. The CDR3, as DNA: TGTGCCAGCAGTTTAGCAGGGAGAAATGAAAAACTGTTTTTT. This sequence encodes CASSLAGRNEKLFF. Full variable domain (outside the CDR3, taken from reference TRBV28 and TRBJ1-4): DVKVTQSSRYLVKRTGEKVFLECVQDMDHENMFWYRQDPGLGLRLIYFSYDVKMKEKGDIPEGYSVSREKKERFSLILESASTNQTSMYLCASSLAGRNEKLFFGSGTQLSVL.

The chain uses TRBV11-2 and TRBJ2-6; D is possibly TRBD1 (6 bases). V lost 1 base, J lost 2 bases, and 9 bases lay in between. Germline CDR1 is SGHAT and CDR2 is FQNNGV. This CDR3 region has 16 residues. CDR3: CASSLGKGAGANVLTF. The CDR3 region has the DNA TGTGCCAGCAGCTTAGGCAAGGGGGCTGGGGCCAACGTCCTGACTTTC.

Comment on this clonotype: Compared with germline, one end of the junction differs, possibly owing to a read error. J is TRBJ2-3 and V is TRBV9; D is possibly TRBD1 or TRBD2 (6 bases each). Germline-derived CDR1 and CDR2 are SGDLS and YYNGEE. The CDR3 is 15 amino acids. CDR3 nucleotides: TGTGCCAGCAGCGTAGAGGGGGGCTTCACAGATACGCAGTGTTTT. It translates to CASSVEGGFTDTQCF.

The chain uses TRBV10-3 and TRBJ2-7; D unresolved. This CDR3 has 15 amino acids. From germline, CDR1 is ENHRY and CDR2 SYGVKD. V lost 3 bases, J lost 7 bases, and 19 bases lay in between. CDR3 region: CAISELPSSYNEQYF. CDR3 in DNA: TGTGCCATCAGTGAACTTCCCAGCTCCTACAATGAGCAGTACTTC.

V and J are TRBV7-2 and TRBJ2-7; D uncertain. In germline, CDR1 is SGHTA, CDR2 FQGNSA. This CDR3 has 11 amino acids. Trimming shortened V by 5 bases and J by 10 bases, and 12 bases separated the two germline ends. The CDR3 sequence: CASSPGVPQYF. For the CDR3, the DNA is TGTGCCAGCAGCCCCGGAGTCCCCCAGTACTTC.

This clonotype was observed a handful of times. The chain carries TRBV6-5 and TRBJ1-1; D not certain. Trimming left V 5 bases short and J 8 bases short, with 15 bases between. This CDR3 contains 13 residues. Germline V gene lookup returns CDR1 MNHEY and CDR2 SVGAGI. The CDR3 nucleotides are TGTGCCAGCAGTACCGGGCCCTTCCCAGAAGCTTTCTTT. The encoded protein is CASSTGPFPEAFF.

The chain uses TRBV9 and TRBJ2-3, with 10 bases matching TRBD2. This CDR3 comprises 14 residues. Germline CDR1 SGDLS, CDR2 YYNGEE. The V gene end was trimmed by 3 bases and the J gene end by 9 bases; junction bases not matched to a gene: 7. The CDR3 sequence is CASSGQRGGETQYF. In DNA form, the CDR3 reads TGTGCCAGCAGCGGACAGCGGGGGGGCGAGACGCAGTATTTT.